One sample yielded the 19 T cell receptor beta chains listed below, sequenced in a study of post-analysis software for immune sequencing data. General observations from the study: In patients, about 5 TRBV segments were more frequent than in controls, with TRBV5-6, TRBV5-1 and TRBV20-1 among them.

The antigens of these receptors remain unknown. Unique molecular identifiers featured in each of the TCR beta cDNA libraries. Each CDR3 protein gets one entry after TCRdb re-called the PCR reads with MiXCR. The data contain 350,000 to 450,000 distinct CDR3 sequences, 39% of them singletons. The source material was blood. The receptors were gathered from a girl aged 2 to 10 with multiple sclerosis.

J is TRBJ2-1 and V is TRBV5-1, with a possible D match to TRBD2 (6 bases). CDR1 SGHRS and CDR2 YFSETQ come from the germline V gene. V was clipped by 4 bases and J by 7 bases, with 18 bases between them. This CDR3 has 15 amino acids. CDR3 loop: CASSPTRGLENEQFF. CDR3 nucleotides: TGCGCCAGCAGCCCCACACGGGGGTTGGAAAATGAGCAGTTCTTC.

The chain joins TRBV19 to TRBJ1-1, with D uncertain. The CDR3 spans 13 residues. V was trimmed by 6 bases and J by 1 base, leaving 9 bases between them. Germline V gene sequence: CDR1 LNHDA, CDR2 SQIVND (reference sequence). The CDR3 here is CASSDGKNTEAFF. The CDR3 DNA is TGTGCCAGTAGCGACGGTAAGAACACTGAAGCTTTCTTT.

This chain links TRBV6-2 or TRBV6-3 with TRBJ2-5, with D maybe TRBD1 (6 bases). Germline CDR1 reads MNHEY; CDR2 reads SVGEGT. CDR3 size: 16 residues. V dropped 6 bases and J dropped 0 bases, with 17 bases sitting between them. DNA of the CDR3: TGTGCCAGCAGCACTACCGGGACAACGTACCAAGAGACCCAGTACTTC. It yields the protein CASSTTGTTYQETQYF.

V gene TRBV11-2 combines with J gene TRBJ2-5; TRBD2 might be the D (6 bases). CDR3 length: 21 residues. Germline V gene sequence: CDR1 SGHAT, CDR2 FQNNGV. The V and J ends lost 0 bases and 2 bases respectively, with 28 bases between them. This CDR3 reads CASSLDPNKGTYKEGQETQYF. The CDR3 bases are TGTGCCAGCAGCTTAGATCCGAACAAGGGGACCTACAAGGAGGGTCAAGAGACCCAGTACTTC.

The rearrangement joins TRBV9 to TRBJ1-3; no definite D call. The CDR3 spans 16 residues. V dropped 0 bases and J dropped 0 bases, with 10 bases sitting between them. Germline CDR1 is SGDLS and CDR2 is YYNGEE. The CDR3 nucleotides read TGTGCCAGCAGCGTAGAATCCGGACGCTCTGGAAACACCATATATTTT. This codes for CASSVESGRSGNTIYF.

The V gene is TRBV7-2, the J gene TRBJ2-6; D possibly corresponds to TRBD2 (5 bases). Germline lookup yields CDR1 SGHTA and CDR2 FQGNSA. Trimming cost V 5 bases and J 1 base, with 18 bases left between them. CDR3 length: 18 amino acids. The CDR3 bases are TGTGCCAGCAGCCCAAGGACTGGCGGCCTTTCTGGGGCCAACGTCCTGACTTTC. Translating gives CASSPRTGGLSGANVLTF.

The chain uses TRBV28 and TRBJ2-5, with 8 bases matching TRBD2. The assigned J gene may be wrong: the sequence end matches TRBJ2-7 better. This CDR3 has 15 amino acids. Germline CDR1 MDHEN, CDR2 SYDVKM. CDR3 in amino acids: CASSVPGGGSNEQYF. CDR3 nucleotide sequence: TGTGCCAGCAGTGTCCCGGGGGGGGGCTCAAACGAGCAGTACTTC.

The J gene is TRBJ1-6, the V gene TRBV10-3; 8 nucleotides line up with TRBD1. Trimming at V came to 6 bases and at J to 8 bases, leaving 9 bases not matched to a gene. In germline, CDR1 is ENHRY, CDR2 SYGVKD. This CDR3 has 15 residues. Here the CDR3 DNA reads TGTGCCATCAGCCGGGACAGGTGGGTGGATTCACCCCTCCACTTT. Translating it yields CAISRDRWVDSPLHF.

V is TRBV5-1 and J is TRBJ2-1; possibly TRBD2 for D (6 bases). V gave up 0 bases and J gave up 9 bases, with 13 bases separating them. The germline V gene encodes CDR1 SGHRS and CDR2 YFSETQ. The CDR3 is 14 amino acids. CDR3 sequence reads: CASSLEQTRGEQFF. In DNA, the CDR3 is TGCGCCAGCAGCTTGGAGCAGACTAGGGGTGAGCAGTTCTTC. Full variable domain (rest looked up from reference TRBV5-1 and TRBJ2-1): KAGVTQTPRYLIKTRGQQVTLSCSPISGHRSVSWYQQTPGQGLQFLFEYFSETQRNKGNFPGRFSGRQFSNSRSEMNVSTLELGDSALYLCASSLEQTRGEQFFGPGTRLTVL.

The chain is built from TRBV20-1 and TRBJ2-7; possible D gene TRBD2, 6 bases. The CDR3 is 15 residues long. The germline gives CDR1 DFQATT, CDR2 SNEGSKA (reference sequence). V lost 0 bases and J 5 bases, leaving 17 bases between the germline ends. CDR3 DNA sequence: TGCAGTGCTAGAGATCGGGGGAAAGCATCCGACGAGCAGTACTTC. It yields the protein CSARDRGKASDEQYF.

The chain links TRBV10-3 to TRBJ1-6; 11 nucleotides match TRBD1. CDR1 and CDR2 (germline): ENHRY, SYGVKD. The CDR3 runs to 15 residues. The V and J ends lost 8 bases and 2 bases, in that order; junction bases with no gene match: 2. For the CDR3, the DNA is TGTGCCATCTCGGGACAGGGGGCCTATAATTCACCCCTCCACTTT. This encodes CAISGQGAYNSPLHF.

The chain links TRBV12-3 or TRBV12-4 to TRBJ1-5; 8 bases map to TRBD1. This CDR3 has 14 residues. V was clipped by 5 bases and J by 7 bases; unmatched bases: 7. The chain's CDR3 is CASSAGQGEQPQHF. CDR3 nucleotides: TGTGCCAGCAGTGCAGGACAGGGAGAGCAGCCCCAGCATTTT.

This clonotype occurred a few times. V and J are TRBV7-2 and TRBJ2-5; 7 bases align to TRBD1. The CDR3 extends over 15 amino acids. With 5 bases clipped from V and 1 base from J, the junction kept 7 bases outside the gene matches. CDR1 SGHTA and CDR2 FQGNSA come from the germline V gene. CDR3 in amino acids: CASSPNRDSQETQYF. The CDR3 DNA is TGTGCCAGCAGCCCAAACCGGGACAGCCAAGAGACCCAGTACTTC.

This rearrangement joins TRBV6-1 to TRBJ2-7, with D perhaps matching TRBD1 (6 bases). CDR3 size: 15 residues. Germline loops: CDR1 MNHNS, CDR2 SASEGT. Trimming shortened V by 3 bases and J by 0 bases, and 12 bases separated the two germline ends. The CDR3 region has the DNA TGTGCCAGCAGTGACCGGACAGCGAGCTCCTACGAGCAGTACTTC. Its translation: CASSDRTASSYEQYF.

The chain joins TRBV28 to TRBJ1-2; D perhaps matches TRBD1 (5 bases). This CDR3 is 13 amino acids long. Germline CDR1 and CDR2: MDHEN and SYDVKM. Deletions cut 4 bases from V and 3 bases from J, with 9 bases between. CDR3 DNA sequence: TGTGCCAGCAGTTCGTCAGGGTACTATGGCTACACCTTC. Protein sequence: CASSSSGYYGYTF.

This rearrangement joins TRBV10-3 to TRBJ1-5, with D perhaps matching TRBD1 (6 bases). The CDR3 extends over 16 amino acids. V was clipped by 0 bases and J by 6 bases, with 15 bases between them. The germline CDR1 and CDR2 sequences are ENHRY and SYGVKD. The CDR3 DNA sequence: TGTGCCATCAGTGAGTCGTTGACAGGTAATCGTCAGCCCCAGCATTTT. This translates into CAISESLTGNRQPQHF.

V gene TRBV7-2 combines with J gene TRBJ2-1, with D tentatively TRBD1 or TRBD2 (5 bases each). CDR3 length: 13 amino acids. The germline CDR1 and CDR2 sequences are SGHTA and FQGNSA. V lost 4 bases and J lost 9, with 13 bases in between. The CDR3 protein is CASSSSGDREQFF. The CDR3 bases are TGTGCCAGCAGCTCTTCCGGGGACCGTGAGCAGTTCTTC.

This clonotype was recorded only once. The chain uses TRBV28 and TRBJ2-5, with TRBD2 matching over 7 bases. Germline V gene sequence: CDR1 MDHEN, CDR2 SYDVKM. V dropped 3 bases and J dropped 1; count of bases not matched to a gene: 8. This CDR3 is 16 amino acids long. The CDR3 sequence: CASSFPDGTTQETQYF. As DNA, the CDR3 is TGTGCCAGCAGTTTCCCCGATGGGACTACCCAAGAGACCCAGTACTTC.

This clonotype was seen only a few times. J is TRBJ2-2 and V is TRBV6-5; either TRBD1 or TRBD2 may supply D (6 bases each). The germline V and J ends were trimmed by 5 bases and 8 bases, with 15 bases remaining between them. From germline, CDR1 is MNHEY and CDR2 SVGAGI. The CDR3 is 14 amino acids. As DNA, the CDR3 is TGTGCCAGCAGTAATAGGGGGGCCTATGGGGAGCTGTTTTTT. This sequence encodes CASSNRGAYGELFF.